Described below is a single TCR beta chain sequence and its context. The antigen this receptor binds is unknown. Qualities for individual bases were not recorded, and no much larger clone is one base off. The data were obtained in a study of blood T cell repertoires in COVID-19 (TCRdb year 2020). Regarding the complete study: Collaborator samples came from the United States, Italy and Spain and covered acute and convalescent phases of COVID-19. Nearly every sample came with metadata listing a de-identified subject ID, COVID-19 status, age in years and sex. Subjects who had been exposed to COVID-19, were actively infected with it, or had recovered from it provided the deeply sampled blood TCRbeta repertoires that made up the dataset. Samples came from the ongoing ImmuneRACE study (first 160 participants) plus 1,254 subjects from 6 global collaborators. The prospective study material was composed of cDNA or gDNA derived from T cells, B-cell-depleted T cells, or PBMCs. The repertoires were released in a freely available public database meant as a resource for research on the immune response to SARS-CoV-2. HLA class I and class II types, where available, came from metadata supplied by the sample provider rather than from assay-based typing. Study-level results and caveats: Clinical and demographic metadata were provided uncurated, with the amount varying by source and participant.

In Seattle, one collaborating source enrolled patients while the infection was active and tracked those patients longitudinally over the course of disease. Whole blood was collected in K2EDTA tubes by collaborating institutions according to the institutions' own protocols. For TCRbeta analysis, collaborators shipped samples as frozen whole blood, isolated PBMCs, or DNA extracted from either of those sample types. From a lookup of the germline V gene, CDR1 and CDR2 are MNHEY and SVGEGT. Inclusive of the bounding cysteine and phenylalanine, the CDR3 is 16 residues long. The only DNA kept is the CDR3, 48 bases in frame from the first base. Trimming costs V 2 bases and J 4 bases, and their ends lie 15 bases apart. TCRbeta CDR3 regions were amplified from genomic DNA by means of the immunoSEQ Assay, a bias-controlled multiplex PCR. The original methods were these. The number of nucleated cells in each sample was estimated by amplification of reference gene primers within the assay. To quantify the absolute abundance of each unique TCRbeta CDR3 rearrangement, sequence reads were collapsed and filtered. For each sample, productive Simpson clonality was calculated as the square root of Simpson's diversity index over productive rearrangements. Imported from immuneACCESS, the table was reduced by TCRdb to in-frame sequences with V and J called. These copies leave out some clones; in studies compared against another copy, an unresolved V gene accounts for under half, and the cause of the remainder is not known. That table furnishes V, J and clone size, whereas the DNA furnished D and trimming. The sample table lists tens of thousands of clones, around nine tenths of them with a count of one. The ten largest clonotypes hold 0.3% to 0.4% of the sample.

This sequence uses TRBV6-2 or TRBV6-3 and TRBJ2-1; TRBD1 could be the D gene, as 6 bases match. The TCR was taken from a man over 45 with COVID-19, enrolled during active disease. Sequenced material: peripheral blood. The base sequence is TGTGCCAGCAGTTACCCCGGACAGCTGCCTTACAATGAGCAGTTCTTC. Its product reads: CASSYPGQLPYNEQFF.